This TCR beta chain is drawn from a study of T-cell reconstitution after alpha-beta-depleted transplantation in children. Unique molecular identifiers featured in how the TCRbeta library was prepared. Each CDR3 protein is one row after TCRdb ran MiXCR on the PCR reads. In the table there are about 540,000 distinct CDR3 sequences, 25% to 30% of which are singletons. The germline V gene has CDR1 SGHRS and CDR2 YFSETQ. The CDR3 contains 16 residues. With 1 base removed from V and 5 bases from J, the gap between germline ends came to 15 bases. The rearrangement joins TRBV5-1 to TRBJ1-4; no clear D. The receptor was isolated from a boy younger than two with Wiskott-Aldrich syndrome, due to receive a stem cell transplant. The specimen comprised PBMCs, sampled before TCRalphabeta/CD19-depleted stem cell transplant. CDR3 bases: TGCGCCAGCAGCTTGACGCCCGGCAGAACAAATGAAAAACTGTTTTTT. Its protein is CASSLTPGRTNEKLFF.